This T cell receptor beta chain was captured by sequencing in a study of shared clonotypes between healthy human individuals. Study-wide results and caveats: Sampling used blood alone; tissue repertoires probably differ.

Here immunoSEQ multiplex PCR was the method, and the copy in TCRdb shows in-frame clones only, minus some. The table lists about 2.3 million clones, 90% to 95% of them singletons, with 0.3% to 0.4% in the top ten. A remark on this clone: The antigen is not known. Other DNA sequences from this sample encode an identical CDR3 as well.

The receptor comes from a man aged 18 to 30 in good health. Some clones in this sample may be carry-over from other donors' samples. The specimen was naive CD4+ T cells from PBMCs. Indicated subset: CD45RA+ positively selected.

The CDR3 nucleotides read TGTGCCAGCAGTTCCAGGGGAAACACCATATATTTT. Its translation: CASSSRGNTIYF. V gene TRBV28 combines with J gene TRBJ1-3; D remains unclear. Germline CDR1 and CDR2: MDHEN and SYDVKM. The CDR3 loop spans 12 amino acids. V gave up 4 bases and J gave up 4 bases, with 5 bases separating them.